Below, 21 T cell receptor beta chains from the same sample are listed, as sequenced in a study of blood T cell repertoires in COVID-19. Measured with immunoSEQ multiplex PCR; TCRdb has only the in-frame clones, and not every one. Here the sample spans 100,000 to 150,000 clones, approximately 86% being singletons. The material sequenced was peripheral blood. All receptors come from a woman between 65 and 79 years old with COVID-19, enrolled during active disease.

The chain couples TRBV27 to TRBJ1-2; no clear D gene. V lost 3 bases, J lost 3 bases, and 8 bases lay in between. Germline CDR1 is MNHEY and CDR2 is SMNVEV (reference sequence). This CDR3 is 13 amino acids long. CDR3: CASSLGPDYGYTF. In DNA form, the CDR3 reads TGTGCCAGCAGTTTGGGCCCTGACTATGGCTACACCTTC.

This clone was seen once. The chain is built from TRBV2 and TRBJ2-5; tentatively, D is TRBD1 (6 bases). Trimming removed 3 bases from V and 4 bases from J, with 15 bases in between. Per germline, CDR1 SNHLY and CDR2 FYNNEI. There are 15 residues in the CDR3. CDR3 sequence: CASSDRRGVGETQYF. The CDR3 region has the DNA TGTGCCAGCAGTGACCGCAGGGGTGTAGGAGAGACCCAGTACTTC. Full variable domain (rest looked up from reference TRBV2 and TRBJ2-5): EPEVTQTPSHQVTQMGQEVILRCVPISNHLYFYWYRQILGQKVEFLVSFYNNEISEKSEIFDDQFSVERPDGSNFTLKIRSTKLEDSAMYFCASSDRRGVGETQYFGPGTRLLVL.

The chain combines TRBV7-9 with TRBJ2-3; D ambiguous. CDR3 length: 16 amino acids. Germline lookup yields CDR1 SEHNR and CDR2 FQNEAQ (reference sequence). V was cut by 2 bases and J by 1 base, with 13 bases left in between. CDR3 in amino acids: CASSLSRNLRTDTQYF. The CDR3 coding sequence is TGTGCCAGCAGCTTATCCAGGAACCTACGCACAGATACGCAGTATTTT.

CDR3 protein: CASTHGTGTTGELFF. CDR3 bases: TGTGCCAGCACCCATGGGACAGGGACCACCGGGGAGCTGTTTTTT. The chain uses TRBV28 and TRBJ2-2, with 9 bases aligning to TRBD1. The CDR3 is 15 residues long. The V and J ends lost 7 bases and 4 bases, in that order; junction bases with no gene match: 7. CDR1 and CDR2 from the germline V gene are MDHEN and SYDVKM.

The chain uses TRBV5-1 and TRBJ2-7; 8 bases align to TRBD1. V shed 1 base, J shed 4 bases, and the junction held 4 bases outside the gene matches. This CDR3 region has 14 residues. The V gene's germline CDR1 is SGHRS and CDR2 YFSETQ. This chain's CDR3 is CASSLRDRLYEQYF. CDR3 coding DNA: TGCGCCAGCAGCTTGAGGGACAGGCTATACGAGCAGTACTTC.

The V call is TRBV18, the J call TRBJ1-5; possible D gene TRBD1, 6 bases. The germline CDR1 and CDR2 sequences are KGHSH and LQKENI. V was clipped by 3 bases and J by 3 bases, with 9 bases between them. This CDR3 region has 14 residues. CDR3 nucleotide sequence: TGTGCCAGCTCACCGACAGGCTACAATCAGCCCCAGCATTTT. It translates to CASSPTGYNQPQHF. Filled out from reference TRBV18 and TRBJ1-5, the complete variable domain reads NAGVMQNPRHLVRRRGQEARLRCSPMKGHSHVYWYRQLPEEGLKFMVYLQKENIIDESGMPKERFSAEFPKEGPSILRIQQVVRGDSAAYFCASSPTGYNQPQHFGDGTRLSIL.

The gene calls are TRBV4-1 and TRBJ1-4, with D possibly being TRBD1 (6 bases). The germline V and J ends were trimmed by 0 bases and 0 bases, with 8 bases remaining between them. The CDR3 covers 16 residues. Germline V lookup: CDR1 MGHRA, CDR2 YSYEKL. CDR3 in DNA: TGCGCCAGCAGCCAAGAGGGGGCTGCAACTAATGAAAAACTGTTTTTT. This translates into CASSQEGAATNEKLFF.

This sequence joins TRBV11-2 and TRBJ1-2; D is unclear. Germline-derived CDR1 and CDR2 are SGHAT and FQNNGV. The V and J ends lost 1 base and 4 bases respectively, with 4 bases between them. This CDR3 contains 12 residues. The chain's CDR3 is CASSLGAYGYTF. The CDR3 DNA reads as TGTGCCAGCAGCTTAGGGGCCTATGGCTACACCTTC.

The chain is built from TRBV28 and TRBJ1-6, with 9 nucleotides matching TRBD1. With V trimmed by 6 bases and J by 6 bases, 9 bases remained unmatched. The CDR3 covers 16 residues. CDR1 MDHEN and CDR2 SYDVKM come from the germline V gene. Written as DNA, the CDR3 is TGTGCCAGCAGACCCGGACAGGGGAGGGGTAATTCACCCCTCCACTTT. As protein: CASRPGQGRGNSPLHF.

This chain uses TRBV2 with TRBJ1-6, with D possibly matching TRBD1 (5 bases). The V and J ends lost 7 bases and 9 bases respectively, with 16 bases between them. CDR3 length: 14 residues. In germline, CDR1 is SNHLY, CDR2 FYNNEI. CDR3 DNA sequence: TGTGCCAGCATCCTGAGGGACTCCAGTTCACCCCTCCACTTT. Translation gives CASILRDSSSPLHF.

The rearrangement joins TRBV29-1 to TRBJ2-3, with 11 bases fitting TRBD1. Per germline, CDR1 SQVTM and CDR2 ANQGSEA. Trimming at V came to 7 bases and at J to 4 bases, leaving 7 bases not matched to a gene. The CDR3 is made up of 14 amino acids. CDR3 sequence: CSAFGQGAADTQYF. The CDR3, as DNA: TGCAGCGCCTTTGGACAGGGGGCCGCAGATACGCAGTATTTT.

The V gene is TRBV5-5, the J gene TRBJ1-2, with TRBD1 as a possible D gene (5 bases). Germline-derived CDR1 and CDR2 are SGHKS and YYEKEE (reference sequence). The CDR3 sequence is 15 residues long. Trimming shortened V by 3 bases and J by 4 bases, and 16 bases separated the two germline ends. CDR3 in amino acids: CASSSQGGGAYGYTF. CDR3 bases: TGTGCCAGCAGCTCCCAGGGAGGAGGGGCCTATGGCTACACCTTC.

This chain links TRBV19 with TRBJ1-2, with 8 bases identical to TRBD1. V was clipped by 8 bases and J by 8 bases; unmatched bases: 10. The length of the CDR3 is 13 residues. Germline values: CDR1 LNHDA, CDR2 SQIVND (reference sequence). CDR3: CASEDRGPGGYTF. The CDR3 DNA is TGTGCCAGTGAAGACAGGGGTCCGGGGGGCTACACCTTC.

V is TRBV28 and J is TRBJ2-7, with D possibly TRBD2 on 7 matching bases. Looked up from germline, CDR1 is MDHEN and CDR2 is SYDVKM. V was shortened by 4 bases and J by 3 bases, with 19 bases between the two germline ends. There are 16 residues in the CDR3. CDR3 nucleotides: TGTGCCAGCAGTTCCCGAGGGGGGGCCTCCCGCTACGAGCAGTACTTC. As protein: CASSSRGGASRYEQYF.

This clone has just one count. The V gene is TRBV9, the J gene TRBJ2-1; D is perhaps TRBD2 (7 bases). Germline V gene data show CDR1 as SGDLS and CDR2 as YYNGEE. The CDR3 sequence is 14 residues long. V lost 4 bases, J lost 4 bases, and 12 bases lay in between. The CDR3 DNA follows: TGTGCCAGCAGCTTAGGGGGGGAATACAATGAGCAGTTCTTC. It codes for CASSLGGEYNEQFF. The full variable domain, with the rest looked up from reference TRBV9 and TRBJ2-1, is DSGVTQTPKHLITATGQRVTLRCSPRSGDLSVYWYQQSLDQGLQFLIQYYNGEERAKGNILERFSAQQFPDLHSELNLSSLELGDSALYFCASSLGGEYNEQFFGPGTRLTVL.

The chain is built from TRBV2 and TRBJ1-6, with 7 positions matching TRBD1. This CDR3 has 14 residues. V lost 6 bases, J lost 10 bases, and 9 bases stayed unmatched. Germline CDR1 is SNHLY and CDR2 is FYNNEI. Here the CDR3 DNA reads TGTGCCAGCAGCACAGGGGAATCGTGGTCACCCCTCCACTTT. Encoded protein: CASSTGESWSPLHF.

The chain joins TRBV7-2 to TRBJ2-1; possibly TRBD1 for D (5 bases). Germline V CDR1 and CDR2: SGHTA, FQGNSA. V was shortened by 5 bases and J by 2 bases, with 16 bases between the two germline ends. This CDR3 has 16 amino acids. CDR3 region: CASSPHSGAAYNEQFF. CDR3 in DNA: TGTGCCAGCAGCCCGCACAGTGGGGCAGCCTACAATGAGCAGTTCTTC.

The CDR3 region has the DNA TGTGCCAGCAGCCAGCTTGGGACTGGGCGGCTCTATGCTGGCTACACCTTC. Its translation: CASSQLGTGRLYAGYTF. V is TRBV3-1 (or the pseudogene TRBV3-2) and J is TRBJ1-2, with a tentative D call TRBD1 (5 bases). CDR3 length: 17 amino acids. The germline V gene encodes CDR1 LGHDT and CDR2 YNNKEL (reference sequence). The V end lost 3 bases, the J end lost 7 bases, and 24 bases lay between the germline ends.

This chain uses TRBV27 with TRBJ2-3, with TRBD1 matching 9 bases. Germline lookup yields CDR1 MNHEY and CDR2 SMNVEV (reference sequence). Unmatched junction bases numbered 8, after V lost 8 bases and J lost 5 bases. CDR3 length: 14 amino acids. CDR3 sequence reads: CASAQDRGKDTQYF. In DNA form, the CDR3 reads TGTGCCAGCGCCCAGGACAGGGGAAAAGATACGCAGTATTTT.

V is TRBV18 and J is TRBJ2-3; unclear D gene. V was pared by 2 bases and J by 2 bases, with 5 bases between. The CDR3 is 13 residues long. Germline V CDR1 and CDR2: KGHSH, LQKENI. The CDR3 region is CASSPSLTDTQYF. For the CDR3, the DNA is TGTGCCAGCTCACCATCCCTCACAGATACGCAGTATTTT.

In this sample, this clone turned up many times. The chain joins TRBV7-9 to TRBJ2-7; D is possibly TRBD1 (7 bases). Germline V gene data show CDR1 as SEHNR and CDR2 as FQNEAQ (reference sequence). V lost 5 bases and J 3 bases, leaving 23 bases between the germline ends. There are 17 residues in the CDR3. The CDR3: CASSTGPGQGGIYEQYF. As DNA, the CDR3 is TGTGCCAGCAGCACAGGCCCCGGCCAGGGGGGTATCTACGAGCAGTACTTC.